One and the same sample provided the 25 T cell receptor beta chains below, sequenced in a study of cytotoxic CD8 clonotypes in ibrutinib-treated CLL (dated by TCRdb to about 2021). Libraries were built with the immunoSEQ multiplex PCR assay. This is the immuneACCESS table as TCRdb keeps it, with only in-frame sequences that have V and J called. A part of the clones is gone; compared with another copy, unresolved V genes explain less than half, and the rest is unexplained. This sample has approximately 32,000 clones in its table, and about 47% of those were observed once. The ten biggest clones cover about 19% of the sample. Sequences were derived from PBMCs, sampled before ibrutinib treatment. The receptors were gathered from a human donor with chronic lymphocytic leukemia.

The chain is built from TRBV6-5 and TRBJ2-1; D is ambiguous. Looked up from germline, CDR1 is MNHEY and CDR2 is SVGAGI. This CDR3 has 12 residues. The V gene lost 0 bases and the J gene lost 11 bases, with 8 bases spanning the gap. The CDR3 nucleotides read TGTGCCAGCAGTTACTCGGACGCTAAGCAGTTCTTC. Protein sequence: CASSYSDAKQFF.

This chain joins TRBV6-6 and TRBJ2-5, with 8 bases lining up with TRBD2. The length of the CDR3 is 16 residues. The V gene end was trimmed by 2 bases and the J gene end by 1 base; junction bases not matched to a gene: 6. Germline CDR1 is MNHNY and CDR2 is SVGAGI (reference sequence). The CDR3 DNA reads TGTGCCAGCAGTTACGGGGCGGGGGGTTTCCAAGAGACCCAGTACTTC. Translated: CASSYGAGGFQETQYF.

This clone has more than one count but fewer than ten. The J gene is TRBJ1-3, the V gene TRBV6-5, with D maybe TRBD1 (6 bases). The V and J ends lost 7 bases and 4 bases respectively, with 11 bases between them. CDR1 and CDR2 from the germline V gene are MNHEY and SVGAGI. The CDR3 runs 13 residues. CDR3 sequence: CASMGASGNTIYF. The CDR3 DNA follows: TGTGCCAGCATGGGGGCATCCGGAAACACCATATATTTT.

The rearrangement joins TRBV25-1 to TRBJ1-2; TRBD1 aligns across 8 bases. This CDR3 is built from 16 residues. The germline gives CDR1 MGHDK, CDR2 SYGVNS. V shed 5 bases, J shed 6 bases, and the junction held 14 bases outside the gene matches. Here the CDR3 reads CASSSPPGTGWHGYTF. The CDR3 nucleotides are TGTGCCAGCAGTTCTCCTCCGGGGACAGGCTGGCATGGCTACACCTTC.

To note about this clone: At one boundary the junction diverges from the germline segment, which might be a read error. The chain employs TRBV7-7 and TRBJ2-1; 11 nucleotides line up with TRBD2. The germline V gene encodes CDR1 SSHAT and CDR2 FNYEAQ (reference sequence). The CDR3 loop spans 17 amino acids. The chain's CDR3 is CASSLVAGTSGYNEQFF. CDR3 DNA sequence: TGTGCTAGCAGCTTAGTCGCCGGGACTAGCGGCTACAATGAGCAGTTCTTC.

This clone was picked up a small number of times. The rearrangement links TRBV11-2 to TRBJ2-2; D unclear. This CDR3 is built from 13 residues. Per the germline V gene, CDR1 is SGHAT and CDR2 is FQNNGV. The ends were cut back, 5 bases at V and 7 bases at J, with 11 bases in the middle. The CDR3 spells CASSRGRSGELFF. The CDR3 DNA reads TGTGCCAGCAGCCGCGGACGGAGCGGGGAGCTGTTTTTT.

This clone is categorized as medium-sized. The chain joins TRBV2 to TRBJ1-5, with D perhaps matching TRBD1 (5 bases). This CDR3 contains 17 residues. V lost 8 bases, J lost 4 bases, and 24 bases lay in between. Germline assignment: CDR1 SNHLY and CDR2 FYNNEI. The CDR3 bases are TGTGCCAGCTCCTGGGGAGGGGCGCATCCGGAAAATCAGCCCCAGCATTTT. Its translation is CASSWGGAHPENQPQHF.

In nucleotides, the CDR3 is TGTGCCAGCAGGGAGACAGGGGCTGGGGGGGGCTACACCTTC. Amino acids: CASRETGAGGGYTF. The rearrangement joins TRBV6-5 to TRBJ1-2; 8 bases are shared with TRBD1. This CDR3 region has 14 residues. After removal of 6 bases from V and 8 bases from J, the junction contained 11 bases not matched to a gene. The germline CDR1 and CDR2 sequences are MNHEY and SVGAGI.

There are a few counts of this clone. The rearrangement links TRBV10-2 to TRBJ1-3; D is unclear. The CDR3 has 14 residues. Germline V gene data show CDR1 as WSHSY and CDR2 as SAAADI. Trimming stripped 4 bases from V and 0 bases from J, with 7 bases between. The CDR3 nucleotides are TGCGCCAGCAGTGTAGCGGGCTCTGGAAACACCATATATTTT. Amino acid sequence: CASSVAGSGNTIYF.

This clone was detected a few times. The V call is TRBV11-2, the J call TRBJ2-7; TRBD1 aligns across 8 bases. CDR1 SGHAT and CDR2 FQNNGV come from the germline V gene. J gave up 5 bases and V 5 bases, and 11 bases lay outside the gene matches. The CDR3 sequence is 15 residues long. CDR3 nucleotide sequence: TGTGCCAGCAGCGCACCTTGGCAGGGGGCCCACGAGCAGTACTTC. It codes for CASSAPWQGAHEQYF.

The chain employs TRBV15 and TRBJ1-6, with D perhaps matching TRBD1 (5 bases). V lost 5 bases and J lost 7, with 12 bases in between. Germline V gives CDR1 LNHNV, CDR2 YYDKDF (reference sequence). The CDR3 contains 14 residues. The CDR3 DNA reads TGTGCCACCAGCCCTAAGTGGGGGAATTCACCCCTCCACTTT. Protein: CATSPKWGNSPLHF.

The V and J genes are TRBV30 and TRBJ1-5; no clear D. Germline-derived CDR1 and CDR2 are GTSNPN and SVGIG (reference sequence). V dropped 0 bases and J dropped 4 bases, with 7 bases sitting between them. The CDR3 is 13 residues long. The CDR3 spells CAWSVEANQPQHF. In DNA form, the CDR3 reads TGTGCCTGGAGTGTAGAGGCAAATCAGCCCCAGCATTTT.

In its sample, this clone was seen a few times. CDR3 region: CASIGQLNTEAFF. The CDR3 bases are TGCGCCAGCATTGGGCAGTTGAACACTGAAGCTTTCTTT. The chain is built from TRBV5-1 and TRBJ1-1, with D hard to call. The CDR3 is made up of 13 amino acids. V was trimmed by 6 bases and J by 0 bases, leaving 9 bases between them. The germline gives CDR1 SGHRS, CDR2 YFSETQ.

V is TRBV5-4 and J is TRBJ2-4; D remains ambiguous. Germline V gene sequence: CDR1 SGHNT, CDR2 YYREEE (reference sequence). V lost 3 bases and J 10 bases, leaving 17 bases between the germline ends. The CDR3 runs to 14 residues. CDR3 nucleotide sequence: TGTGCCAGCAGCTCAAAGGATCCCCCACGGATTCAGTACTTC. This gives the protein CASSSKDPPRIQYF.

V gene TRBV7-6 combines with J gene TRBJ2-4; perhaps TRBD1 as D (5 bases). This CDR3 spans 15 amino acids. Trimming removed 2 bases at V and 7 bases at J, with 15 bases between. CDR1 and CDR2 from the germline V gene are SGHVS and FNYEAQ. The chain's CDR3 is CASSLTWGPENIQYF. CDR3 nucleotide sequence: TGTGCCAGCAGCTTAACGTGGGGCCCAGAGAACATTCAGTACTTC.

The V gene is TRBV6-5, the J gene TRBJ1-6, with D possibly matching TRBD1 (5 bases). V dropped 4 bases and J dropped 10 bases, with 20 bases sitting between them. CDR1 and CDR2 (germline): MNHEY, SVGAGI. The CDR3 totals 16 residues. CDR3 nucleotides: TGTGCCAGCAGTTCCCGAGGCGGGGGAATCCGATCACCCCTCCACTTT. Translated, it gives CASSSRGGGIRSPLHF.

The gene calls are TRBV9 and TRBJ2-1; no reliable D call. Per the germline V gene, CDR1 is SGDLS and CDR2 is YYNGEE. CDR3 length: 14 residues. The V and J ends lost 3 bases and 9 bases respectively, with 16 bases between them. CDR3 coding DNA: TGTGCCAGCAGCGACACTCCAAAAGCCGGTGAGCAGTTCTTC. This codes for CASSDTPKAGEQFF.

The chain links TRBV5-6 to TRBJ1-1, with D uncertain. This CDR3 is built from 12 residues. V lost 0 bases to trimming and J lost 7 bases, with 7 bases between them. Per germline, CDR1 SGHDT and CDR2 YYEEEE. The CDR3 DNA reads as TGTGCCAGCAGCTTGGCCTGGGGTGAAGCTTTCTTT. Its translation: CASSLAWGEAFF.

The gene calls are TRBV5-4 and TRBJ1-2, with TRBD1 identical over 10 bases. Trimming took 3 bases from V and 5 from J; bases not matched to a gene: 4. The CDR3 consists of 14 residues. Looked up from germline, CDR1 is SGHNT and CDR2 is YYREEE (reference sequence). CDR3 sequence (DNA): TGTGCCAGCAGCTACGGACAGGGGGAATATGGCTACACCTTC. Translation: CASSYGQGEYGYTF. The full variable domain, in which reference TRBV5-4 and TRBJ1-2 provide the parts outside the CDR3, is ETGVTQSPTHLIKTRGQQVTLRCSSQSGHNTVSWYQQALGQGPQFIFQYYREEENGRGNFPPRFSGLQFPNYSSELNVNALELDDSALYLCASSYGQGEYGYTFGSGTRLTVV.

This clone was detected a few times. The chain carries TRBV7-9 and TRBJ2-3, with D unclear. Between the trimmed V and J ends, which lost 3 bases and 1 base, there was a span of 8 bases. Germline CDR1 and CDR2: SEHNR and FQNEAQ (reference sequence). CDR3 length: 14 residues. The CDR3 nucleotides are TGTGCCAGCAGCTTTGGCGGTGGCACAGATACGCAGTATTTT. This gives the protein CASSFGGGTDTQYF.

The rearrangement uses TRBV7-3 and TRBJ1-5; perhaps TRBD1 as D (5 bases). The germline gives CDR1 SGHTA, CDR2 FQGTGA. CDR3 length: 18 amino acids. Trimming stripped 1 base from V and 2 bases from J, with 18 bases between. The CDR3 bases are TGTGCCAGCAGCTTAAGTCGGCTCGGCAGGGAGGGCAATCAGCCCCAGCATTTT. This sequence encodes CASSLSRLGREGNQPQHF.

J is TRBJ1-5 and V is TRBV7-2; D is undetermined. V dropped 5 bases and J dropped 5 bases, with 16 bases sitting between them. Germline CDR1 SGHTA, CDR2 FQGNSA. This CDR3 spans 15 amino acids. In nucleotides, the CDR3 is TGTGCCAGCAGCCCCGCGGGTATGAGCGATCAGCCCCAGCATTTT. Its translation: CASSPAGMSDQPQHF.

The V and J genes are TRBV15 and TRBJ1-4; 8 bases map to TRBD1. J was trimmed by 7 bases and V by 0 bases; bases with no gene match: 4. Germline V gene data show CDR1 as LNHNV and CDR2 as YYDKDF (reference sequence). The CDR3 has 15 amino acids. The CDR3 loop is CATSREGTGLEKLFF. CDR3 DNA: TGTGCCACCAGCAGAGAAGGGACAGGTCTTGAAAAACTGTTTTTT. Using reference TRBV15 and TRBJ1-4 for the parts outside the CDR3, the full variable domain is DAMVIQNPRYQVTQFGKPVTLSCSQTLNHNVMYWYQQKSSQAPKLLFHYYDKDFNNEADTPDNFQSRRPNTSFCFLDIRSPGLGDTAMYLCATSREGTGLEKLFFGSGTQLSVL.

The V and J genes are TRBV11-2 and TRBJ2-5; D remains unclear. CDR1 SGHAT and CDR2 FQNNGV come from the germline V gene. The CDR3 spans 15 residues. V was clipped by 1 base and J by 1 base, with 10 bases between them. Written as DNA, the CDR3 is TGTGCCAGCAGCTTAGTAGGTACAGTCCAAGAGACCCAGTACTTC. This translates into CASSLVGTVQETQYF.

The chain has TRBV30 and TRBJ1-5; D is unresolved. Trimming cost V 2 bases and J 3 bases, with 8 bases left between them. Germline-derived CDR1 and CDR2 are GTSNPN and SVGIG (reference sequence). There are 13 residues in the CDR3. CDR3 bases: TGTGCCTGGAGTTTAGAAATCAATCAGCCCCAGCATTTT. As protein: CAWSLEINQPQHF. Variable domain in full (rest from reference TRBV30 and TRBJ1-5): SQTIHQWPATLVQPVGSPLSLECTVEGTSNPNLYWYRQAAGRGLQLLFYSVGIGQISSEVPQNLSASRPQDRQFILSSKKLLLSDSGFYLCAWSLEINQPQHFGDGTRLSIL.